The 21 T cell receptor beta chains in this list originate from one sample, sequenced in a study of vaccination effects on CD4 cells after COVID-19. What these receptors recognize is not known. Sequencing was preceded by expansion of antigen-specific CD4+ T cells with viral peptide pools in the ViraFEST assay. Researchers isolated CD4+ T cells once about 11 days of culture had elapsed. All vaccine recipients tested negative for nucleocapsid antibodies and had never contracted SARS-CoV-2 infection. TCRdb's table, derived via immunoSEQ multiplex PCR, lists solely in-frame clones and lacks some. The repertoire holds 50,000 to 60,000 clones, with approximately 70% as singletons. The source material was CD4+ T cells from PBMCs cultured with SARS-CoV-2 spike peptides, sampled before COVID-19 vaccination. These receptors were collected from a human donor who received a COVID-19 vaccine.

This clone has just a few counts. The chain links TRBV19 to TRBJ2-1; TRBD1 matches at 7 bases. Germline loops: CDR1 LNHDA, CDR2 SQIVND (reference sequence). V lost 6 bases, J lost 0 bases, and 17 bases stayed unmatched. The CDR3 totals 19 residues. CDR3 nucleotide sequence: TGTGCCAGTAGCCTGGAGATCTGGGACAGAAGAAACTCCTACAATGAGCAGTTCTTC. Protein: CASSLEIWDRRNSYNEQFF. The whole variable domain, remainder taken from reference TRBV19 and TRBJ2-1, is DGGITQSPKYLFRKEGQNVTLSCEQNLNHDAMYWYRQDPGQGLRLIYYSQIVNDFQKGDIAEGYSVSREKKESFPLTVTSAQKNPTAFYLCASSLEIWDRRNSYNEQFFGPGTRLTVL.

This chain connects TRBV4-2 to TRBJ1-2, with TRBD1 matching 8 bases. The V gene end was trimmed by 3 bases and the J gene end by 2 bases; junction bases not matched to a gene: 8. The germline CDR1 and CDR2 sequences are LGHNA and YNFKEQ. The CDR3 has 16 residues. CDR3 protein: CASSHYGAGGNYGYTF. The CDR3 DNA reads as TGTGCCAGCAGCCACTATGGGGCAGGGGGCAACTATGGCTACACCTTC.

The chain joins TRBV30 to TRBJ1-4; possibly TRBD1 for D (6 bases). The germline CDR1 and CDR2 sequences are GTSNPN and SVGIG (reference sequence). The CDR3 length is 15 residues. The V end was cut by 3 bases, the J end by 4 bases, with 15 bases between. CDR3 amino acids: CAWRSRGAGNEKLFF. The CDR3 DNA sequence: TGTGCCTGGAGAAGCAGGGGCGCGGGTAATGAAAAACTGTTTTTT.

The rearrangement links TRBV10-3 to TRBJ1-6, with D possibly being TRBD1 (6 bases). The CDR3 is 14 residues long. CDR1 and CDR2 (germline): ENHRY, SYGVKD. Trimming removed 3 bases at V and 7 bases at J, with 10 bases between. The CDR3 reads CAISEGRGNSPLHF. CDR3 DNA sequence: TGTGCCATCAGTGAAGGAAGGGGGAATTCACCCCTCCACTTT.

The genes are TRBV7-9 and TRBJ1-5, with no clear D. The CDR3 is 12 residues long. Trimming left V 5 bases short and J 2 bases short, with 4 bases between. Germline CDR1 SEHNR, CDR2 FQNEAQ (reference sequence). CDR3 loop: CASSVGNQPQHF. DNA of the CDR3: TGTGCCAGCAGCGTGGGCAATCAGCCCCAGCATTTT.

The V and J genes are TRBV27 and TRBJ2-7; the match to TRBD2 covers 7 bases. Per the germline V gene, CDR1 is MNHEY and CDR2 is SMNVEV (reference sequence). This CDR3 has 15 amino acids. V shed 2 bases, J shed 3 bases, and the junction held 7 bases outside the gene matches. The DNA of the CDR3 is TGTGCCAGCAGTTTACGAGCGGGGCAGTACTACGAGCAGTACTTC. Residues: CASSLRAGQYYEQYF.

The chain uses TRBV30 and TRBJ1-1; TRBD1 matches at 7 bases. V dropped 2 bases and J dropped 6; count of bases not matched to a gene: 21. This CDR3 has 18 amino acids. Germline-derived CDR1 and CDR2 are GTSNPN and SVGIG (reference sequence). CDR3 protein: CAWSPAVGGPHFFSEAFF. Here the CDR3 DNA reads TGTGCCTGGAGTCCAGCGGTAGGGGGCCCCCACTTTTTCTCTGAAGCTTTCTTT.

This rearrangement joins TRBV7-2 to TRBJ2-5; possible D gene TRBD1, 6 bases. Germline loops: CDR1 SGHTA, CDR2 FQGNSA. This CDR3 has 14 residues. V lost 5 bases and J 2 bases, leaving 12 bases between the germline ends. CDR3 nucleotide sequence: TGTGCCAGCAGCCCTAGAGGACAGCAAGAGACCCAGTACTTC. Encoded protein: CASSPRGQQETQYF.

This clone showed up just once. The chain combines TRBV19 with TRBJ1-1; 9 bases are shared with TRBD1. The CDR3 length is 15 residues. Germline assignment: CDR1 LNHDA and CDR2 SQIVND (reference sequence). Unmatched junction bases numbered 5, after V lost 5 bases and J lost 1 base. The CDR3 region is CASSLGTGRNTEAFF. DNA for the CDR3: TGTGCCAGTAGTTTAGGGACAGGGCGGAACACTGAAGCTTTCTTT.

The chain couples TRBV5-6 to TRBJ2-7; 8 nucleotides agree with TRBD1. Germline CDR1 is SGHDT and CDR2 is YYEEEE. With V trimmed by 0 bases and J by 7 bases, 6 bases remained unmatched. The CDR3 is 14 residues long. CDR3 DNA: TGTGCCAGCAGCTTGGCAGGGGGCTCTGAGGAGCAGTACTTC. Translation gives CASSLAGGSEEQYF. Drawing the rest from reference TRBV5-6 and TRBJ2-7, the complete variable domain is DAGVTQSPTHLIKTRGQQVTLRCSPKSGHDTVSWYQQALGQGPQFIFQYYEEEERQRGNFPDRFSGHQFPNYSSELNVNALLLGDSALYLCASSLAGGSEEQYFGPGTRLTVT.

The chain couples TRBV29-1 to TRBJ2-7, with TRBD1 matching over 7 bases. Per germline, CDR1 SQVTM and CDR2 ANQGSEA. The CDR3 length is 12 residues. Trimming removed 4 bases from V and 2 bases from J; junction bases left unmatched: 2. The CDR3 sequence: CSVAGQPYEQYF. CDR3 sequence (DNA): TGCAGCGTTGCGGGACAGCCCTACGAGCAGTACTTC.

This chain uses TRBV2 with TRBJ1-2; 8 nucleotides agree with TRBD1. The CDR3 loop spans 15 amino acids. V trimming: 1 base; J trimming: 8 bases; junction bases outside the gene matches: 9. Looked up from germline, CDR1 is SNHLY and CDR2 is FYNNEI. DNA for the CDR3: TGTGCCAGCAGTGAAGATGGACAGGGTTATAGAGGCTACACCTTC. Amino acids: CASSEDGQGYRGYTF.

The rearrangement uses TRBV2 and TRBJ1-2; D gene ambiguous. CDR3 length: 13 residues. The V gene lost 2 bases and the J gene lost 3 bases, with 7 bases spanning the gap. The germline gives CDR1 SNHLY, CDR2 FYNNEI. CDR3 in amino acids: CASSEIGYYGYTF. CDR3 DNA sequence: TGTGCCAGCAGTGAAATTGGGTACTATGGCTACACCTTC.

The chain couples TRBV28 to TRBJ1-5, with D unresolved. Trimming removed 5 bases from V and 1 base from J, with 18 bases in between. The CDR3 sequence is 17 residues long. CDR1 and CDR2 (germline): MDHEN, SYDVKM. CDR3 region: CASSPGLWRVSNQPQHF. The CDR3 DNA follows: TGTGCCAGCAGTCCTGGACTCTGGAGGGTGAGCAATCAGCCCCAGCATTTT.

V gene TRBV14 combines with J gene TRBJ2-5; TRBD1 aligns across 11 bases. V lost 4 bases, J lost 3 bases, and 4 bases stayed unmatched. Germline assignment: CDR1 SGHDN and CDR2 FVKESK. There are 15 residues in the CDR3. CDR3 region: CASSLWDRGKETQYF. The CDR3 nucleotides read TGTGCCAGCAGCCTATGGGACAGGGGGAAAGAGACCCAGTACTTC. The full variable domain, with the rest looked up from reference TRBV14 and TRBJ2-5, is EAGVTQFPSHSVIEKGQTVTLRCDPISGHDNLYWYRRVMGKEIKFLLHFVKESKQDESGMPNNRFLAERTGGTYSTLKVQPAELEDSGVYFCASSLWDRGKETQYFGPGTRLLVL.

The CDR3: CASSRVFYNSPLHF. The CDR3 DNA follows: TGTGCCAGTAGTAGGGTTTTCTATAATTCACCCCTCCACTTT. The V gene is TRBV19, the J gene TRBJ1-6; D gene ambiguous. Looked up from germline, CDR1 is LNHDA and CDR2 is SQIVND (reference sequence). Trimming pared 4 bases from V and 3 bases from J, leaving 7 bases between. The CDR3 is 14 residues long. Full variable domain (missing parts from reference TRBV19 and TRBJ1-6): DGGITQSPKYLFRKEGQNVTLSCEQNLNHDAMYWYRQDPGQGLRLIYYSQIVNDFQKGDIAEGYSVSREKKESFPLTVTSAQKNPTAFYLCASSRVFYNSPLHFGNGTRLTVT.

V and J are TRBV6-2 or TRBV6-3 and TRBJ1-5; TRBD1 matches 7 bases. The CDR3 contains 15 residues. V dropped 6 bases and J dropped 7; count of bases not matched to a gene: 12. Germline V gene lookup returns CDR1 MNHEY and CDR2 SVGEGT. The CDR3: CASSQLRDRRQPQHF. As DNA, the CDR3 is TGTGCCAGCAGCCAACTCCGGGACAGAAGGCAGCCCCAGCATTTT.

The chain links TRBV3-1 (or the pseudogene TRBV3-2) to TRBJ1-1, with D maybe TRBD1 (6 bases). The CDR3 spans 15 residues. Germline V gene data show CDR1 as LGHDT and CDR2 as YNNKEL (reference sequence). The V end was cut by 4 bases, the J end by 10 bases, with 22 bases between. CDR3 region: CASSLDKGTRTVAFF. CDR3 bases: TGTGCCAGCAGCCTAGACAAGGGTACCCGGACAGTAGCTTTCTTT.

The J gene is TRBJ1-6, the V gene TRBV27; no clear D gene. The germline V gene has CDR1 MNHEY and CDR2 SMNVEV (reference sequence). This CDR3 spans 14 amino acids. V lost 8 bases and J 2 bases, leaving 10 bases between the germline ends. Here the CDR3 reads CASGPPTYNSPLHF. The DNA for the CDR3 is TGTGCCAGCGGGCCTCCTACCTATAATTCACCCCTCCACTTT.

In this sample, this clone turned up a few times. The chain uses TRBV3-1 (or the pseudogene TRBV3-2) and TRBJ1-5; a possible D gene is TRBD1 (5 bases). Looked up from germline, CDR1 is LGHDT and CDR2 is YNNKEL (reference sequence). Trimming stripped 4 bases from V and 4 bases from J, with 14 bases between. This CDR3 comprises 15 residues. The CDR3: CASSPLGAPNQPQHF. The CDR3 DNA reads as TGTGCCAGCAGCCCCCTTGGGGCTCCTAATCAGCCCCAGCATTTT.

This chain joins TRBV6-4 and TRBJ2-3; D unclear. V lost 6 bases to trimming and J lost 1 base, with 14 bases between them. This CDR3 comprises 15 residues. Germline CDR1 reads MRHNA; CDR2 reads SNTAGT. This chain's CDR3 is CASSEQAARTDTQYF. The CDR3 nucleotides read TGTGCCAGCAGCGAGCAGGCGGCTCGCACAGATACGCAGTATTTT.